Each of the 27 T cell receptor beta chains below was sequenced from the same sample in a study of radiotherapy plus CTLA-4 blockade in lung cancer. Generated by immunoSEQ multiplex PCR, the TCRdb table keeps only in-frame clones and is missing some. Among roughly 71,000 clones listed, around 80% were seen once. This specimen was peripheral blood, taken from a patient treated with radiotherapy plus ipilimumab. The receptor set was obtained from a human donor with non-small cell lung cancer who had a complete response to radiotherapy plus ipilimumab.

In this sample, this clone turned up once. The V gene is TRBV4-3, the J gene TRBJ2-2; 9 nucleotides align to TRBD1. The ends lost 7 bases at V and 7 bases at J; junction bases unmatched: 10. The CDR3 has 15 residues. Per the germline V gene, CDR1 is LGHNA and CDR2 is YSLEER. The CDR3 DNA reads TGCGCCAGCACCAAACAGGGACAGGGCGTCGGGGAGCTGTTTTTT. Residues: CASTKQGQGVGELFF.

This chain's CDR3 is CASSQGASDNQPQHF. The DNA of the CDR3 is TGTGCCAGCAGTCAGGGGGCTAGCGACAATCAGCCCCAGCATTTT. V usage is TRBV6-6 and J usage is TRBJ1-5, with 8 positions matching TRBD1. The V segment lost 5 bases and the J segment 3 bases; nucleotides outside the gene matches: 6. CDR1 and CDR2 (germline): MNHNY, SVGAGI (reference sequence). The CDR3 extends over 15 amino acids.

The chain links TRBV9 to TRBJ2-2; D may be TRBD1 or TRBD2 (5 bases each). Germline CDR1 is SGDLS and CDR2 is YYNGEE. V lost 10 bases, J lost 2 bases, and 12 bases lay in between. This CDR3 has 13 amino acids. The CDR3 is CASGTYNTGELFF. The CDR3 region has the DNA TGTGCCTCAGGGACCTACAACACCGGGGAGCTGTTTTTT.

The chain combines TRBV5-5 with TRBJ1-1; the D gene is possibly TRBD1 (6 bases). This CDR3 has 17 amino acids. The V end lost 0 bases, the J end lost 1 base, and 16 bases lay between the germline ends. Per germline, CDR1 SGHKS and CDR2 YYEKEE (reference sequence). The CDR3 reads CASSLVGSGATNTEAFF. The CDR3 bases are TGTGCCAGCAGCTTGGTAGGGTCAGGGGCCACGAACACTGAAGCTTTCTTT.

The chain carries TRBV18 and TRBJ2-1; D may be TRBD2 (6 bases). Germline V CDR1 and CDR2: KGHSH, LQKENI. CDR3 length: 15 amino acids. V lost 3 bases to trimming and J lost 4 bases, with 13 bases between them. CDR3: CASSPNSGYYNEQFF. CDR3 nucleotides: TGTGCCAGCTCACCGAACAGCGGGTATTACAATGAGCAGTTCTTC.

The chain uses TRBV7-8 and TRBJ2-6, with D perhaps matching TRBD1 (5 bases). CDR1 and CDR2 (germline): SGHVS, FQNEAQ. The CDR3 sequence is 19 residues long. Trimming removed 3 bases at V and 0 bases at J, with 18 bases between. CDR3 residues: CASSFTSLAGHSGANVLTF. The CDR3 DNA follows: TGTGCCAGCAGCTTCACTTCCCTGGCAGGACACTCTGGGGCCAACGTCCTGACTTTC.

The chain has TRBV7-9 and TRBJ2-3, with D possibly being TRBD1 (5 bases). Looked up from germline, CDR1 is SEHNR and CDR2 is FQNEAQ (reference sequence). V lost 5 bases and J lost 0, with 12 bases in between. The CDR3 runs 15 residues. Here the CDR3 reads CASSPRTLSTDTQYF. CDR3 DNA: TGTGCCAGCAGCCCTCGGACACTCAGCACAGATACGCAGTATTTT.

J is TRBJ1-1 and V is TRBV2; TRBD1 might be the D (6 bases). Germline assignment: CDR1 SNHLY and CDR2 FYNNEI. V gave up 1 base and J gave up 6 bases, with 12 bases separating them. CDR3 size: 14 residues. Here the CDR3 DNA reads TGTGCCAGCAGTGAAGAAGGACAGTCACCTGAAGCTTTCTTT. It yields the protein CASSEEGQSPEAFF.

The V gene is TRBV4-3, the J gene TRBJ2-6; tentatively, D is TRBD1 or TRBD2 (5 bases each). There are 17 residues in the CDR3. Germline CDR1 and CDR2: LGHNA and YSLEER. The V end lost 6 bases, the J end lost 0 bases, and 15 bases lay between the germline ends. CDR3 in amino acids: CASSQDEGSSGANVLTF. DNA for the CDR3: TGCGCCAGCAGTCAGGACGAGGGGAGCTCTGGGGCCAACGTCCTGACTTTC.

The chain recombines TRBV5-6 with TRBJ1-4; a possible D gene is TRBD1 (5 bases). The CDR3 has 14 amino acids. Germline V gene sequence: CDR1 SGHDT, CDR2 YYEEEE. V dropped 2 bases and J dropped 5 bases, with 10 bases sitting between them. CDR3 loop: CASSFGTENEKLFF. Here the CDR3 DNA reads TGTGCCAGCAGCTTCGGGACGGAGAATGAAAAACTGTTTTTT. The full variable domain, its missing parts supplied by reference TRBV5-6 and TRBJ1-4, is DAGVTQSPTHLIKTRGQQVTLRCSPKSGHDTVSWYQQALGQGPQFIFQYYEEEERQRGNFPDRFSGHQFPNYSSELNVNALLLGDSALYLCASSFGTENEKLFFGSGTQLSVL.

The table lists this clone with a count of one. The chain uses TRBV5-6 and TRBJ1-3; TRBD1 is a possible D gene (6 bases). Germline V gives CDR1 SGHDT, CDR2 YYEEEE. The V gene lost 4 bases and the J gene lost 0 bases, with 20 bases spanning the gap. The CDR3 is 18 residues long. The CDR3 here is CASSQQGINPSSGNTIYF. In nucleotides, the CDR3 is TGTGCCAGCAGCCAACAGGGTATTAATCCCAGCTCTGGAAACACCATATATTTT.

The chain joins TRBV11-2 to TRBJ2-7; D might be TRBD1 or TRBD2, each matching 5 bases. The CDR3 runs 12 residues. Germline values: CDR1 SGHAT, CDR2 FQNNGV. The V end lost 5 bases, the J end lost 6 bases, and 11 bases lay between the germline ends. Written as DNA, the CDR3 is TGTGCCAGCAGCCCGCGTGGGGGCGAGCAGTACGTC. It yields the protein CASSPRGGEQYV.

The chain is built from TRBV30 and TRBJ2-5; D not certain. The germline V gene encodes CDR1 GTSNPN and CDR2 SVGIG (reference sequence). The length of the CDR3 is 13 residues. V gave up 0 bases and J gave up 1 base, with 6 bases separating them. CDR3 nucleotides: TGTGCCTGGAGTGTAGGGATCCAAGAGACCCAGTACTTC. It encodes CAWSVGIQETQYF.

There are a few counts of this clone. This CDR3 is also generated by other DNA sequences in the sample. The rearrangement joins TRBV9 to TRBJ2-1; 8 bases are shared with TRBD2. In germline, CDR1 is SGDLS, CDR2 YYNGEE. The CDR3 extends over 15 amino acids. V lost 0 bases to trimming and J lost 4 bases; unmatched junction nucleotides: 3. This chain's CDR3 is CASSVAGGPYNEQFF. Written as DNA, the CDR3 is TGTGCCAGCAGCGTAGCGGGGGGGCCTTACAATGAGCAGTTCTTC.

The CDR3 bases are TGTGCCTGGGGCCTCCTCAGGGGGCCGGGGAACACTGAAGCTTTCTTT. Encoded protein: CAWGLLRGPGNTEAFF. This sequence joins TRBV30 and TRBJ1-1; 8 bases fit TRBD1. Trimming at V came to 5 bases and at J to 1 base, leaving 12 bases not matched to a gene. The CDR3 runs to 16 residues. CDR1 is GTSNPN, CDR2 SVGIG, per germline (reference sequence).

V and J are TRBV2 and TRBJ2-7; TRBD1 or TRBD2 may be the D gene (5 bases each). The CDR3 length is 16 residues. The V and J ends lost 2 bases and 0 bases respectively, with 14 bases between them. Per germline, CDR1 SNHLY and CDR2 FYNNEI. The CDR3 region has the DNA TGTGCCAGCAGTGAAAAGGGGAGACCAAGCTCCTACGAGCAGTACTTC. It is translated as CASSEKGRPSSYEQYF. The whole variable domain, filled in from reference TRBV2 and TRBJ2-7, reads EPEVTQTPSHQVTQMGQEVILRCVPISNHLYFYWYRQILGQKVEFLVSFYNNEISEKSEIFDDQFSVERPDGSNFTLKIRSTKLEDSAMYFCASSEKGRPSSYEQYFGPGTRLTVT.

Worth noting for this clone: This specimen includes other DNA sequences encoding the same CDR3. V gene TRBV9 combines with J gene TRBJ2-4; 8 bases match TRBD2. With 0 bases clipped from V and 5 bases from J, the junction kept 7 bases outside the gene matches. Germline CDR1 reads SGDLS; CDR2 reads YYNGEE. This CDR3 has 16 amino acids. The CDR3 bases are TGTGCCAGCAGCGTAGGAGCGGGGGCGGGGGAAAACATTCAGTACTTC. Translation gives CASSVGAGAGENIQYF.

The rearrangement joins TRBV30 to TRBJ1-2; the D is unclear. Per germline, CDR1 GTSNPN and CDR2 SVGIG (reference sequence). The germline V and J ends were trimmed by 0 bases and 2 bases, with 7 bases remaining between them. The CDR3 spans 13 residues. This CDR3 reads CAWSVHPNYGYTF. For the CDR3, the DNA is TGTGCCTGGAGTGTGCACCCAAACTATGGCTACACCTTC.

The chain employs TRBV4-3 and TRBJ2-1; TRBD2 matches at 10 bases. The V gene's germline CDR1 is LGHNA and CDR2 YSLEER. CDR3 size: 14 residues. V lost 0 bases to trimming and J lost 16 bases; unmatched junction nucleotides: 9. CDR3 loop: CASSQDRGLAGDFF. CDR3 coding DNA: TGCGCCAGCAGCCAAGATAGGGGTCTAGCGGGAGATTTCTTC.

This sequence joins TRBV9 and TRBJ2-2, with TRBD1 matching over 12 bases. V shed 2 bases, J shed 5 bases, and the junction held 10 bases outside the gene matches. Per the germline V gene, CDR1 is SGDLS and CDR2 is YYNGEE. The CDR3 has 18 residues. CDR3 region: CASSVTTGTGGFTGELFF. CDR3 sequence (DNA): TGTGCCAGCAGCGTGACAACCGGGACAGGGGGCTTTACCGGGGAGCTGTTTTTT.

The rearrangement links TRBV21-1 to TRBJ1-3; the table gives TRBD1 as D, unverified against the DNA. TRBV21-1 is a listed pseudogene. The CDR3 contains 16 residues. CDR3 DNA: TGTGCCAGCCAGCTGACAGGGAAAGTCTCTGGAAACACCATATATTTT. Translated, it gives CASQLTGKVSGNTIYF.

The chain recombines TRBV5-8 with TRBJ1-3; D uncertain. The CDR3 sequence is 16 residues long. Trimming took off 0 bases at V and 0 bases at J, with 10 bases between the two ends. Germline V gene data show CDR1 as SGHTS and CDR2 as YDEGEE. The CDR3 nucleotides are TGTGCCAGCAGCTTGGGCTCCTTACCCTCTGGAAACACCATATATTTT. Translated, it gives CASSLGSLPSGNTIYF.

The chain has TRBV7-6 and TRBJ2-1; perhaps D is TRBD1 or TRBD2 (5 bases each). V was trimmed by 1 base and J by 5 bases, leaving 15 bases between them. This CDR3 region has 16 residues. The V gene's germline CDR1 is SGHVS and CDR2 FNYEAQ. The CDR3 DNA sequence: TGTGCCAGCAGCTTAGAATCAGGGACGTTCAACAATGAGCAGTTCTTC. This encodes CASSLESGTFNNEQFF.

V gene TRBV19 combines with J gene TRBJ2-1; unclear D gene. This CDR3 comprises 16 residues. V was clipped by 5 bases and J by 0 bases, with 14 bases between them. CDR1 and CDR2 (germline): LNHDA, SQIVND (reference sequence). The CDR3 DNA reads TGTGCCAGTAGTCCCCCCGGGCGGAGCTCCTACAATGAGCAGTTCTTC. Translation gives CASSPPGRSSYNEQFF.

On this clone itself: The sample has other DNA sequences that encode this CDR3 too. The chain has TRBV19 and TRBJ1-2; TRBD1 agrees at 8 bases. The length of the CDR3 is 14 residues. Germline CDR1 LNHDA, CDR2 SQIVND (reference sequence). J gave up 8 bases and V 4 bases, and 9 bases lay outside the gene matches. CDR3 sequence: CASSTPWDRRGYTF. In DNA form, the CDR3 reads TGTGCCAGTAGTACCCCGTGGGACAGGCGGGGCTACACCTTC.

This chain joins TRBV9 and TRBJ2-1; D unresolved. Trimming left V 4 bases short and J 0 bases short, with 17 bases between. The CDR3 covers 17 residues. Germline V gives CDR1 SGDLS, CDR2 YYNGEE. The CDR3 sequence: CASSSQPDGSSYNEQFF. The DNA for the CDR3 is TGTGCCAGCAGCTCGCAGCCGGACGGGTCCTCCTACAATGAGCAGTTCTTC.

A single count supports this clone. The genes are TRBV7-2 and TRBJ2-2, with 12 bases matching TRBD1. The V gene end was trimmed by 5 bases and the J gene end by 7 bases; junction bases not matched to a gene: 8. Germline V gene data show CDR1 as SGHTA and CDR2 as FQGNSA. CDR3 length: 16 amino acids. The CDR3 loop reads CASSPGDRGRGGELFF. The CDR3 bases are TGTGCCAGCAGCCCTGGGGACAGGGGGCGAGGCGGGGAGCTGTTTTTT. Using reference TRBV7-2 and TRBJ2-2 for the parts outside the CDR3, the full variable domain is GAGVSQSPSNKVTEKGKDVELRCDPISGHTALYWYRQSLGQGLEFLIYFQGNSAPDKSGLPSDRFSAERTGGSVSTLTIQRTQQEDSAVYLCASSPGDRGRGGELFFGEGSRLTVL.